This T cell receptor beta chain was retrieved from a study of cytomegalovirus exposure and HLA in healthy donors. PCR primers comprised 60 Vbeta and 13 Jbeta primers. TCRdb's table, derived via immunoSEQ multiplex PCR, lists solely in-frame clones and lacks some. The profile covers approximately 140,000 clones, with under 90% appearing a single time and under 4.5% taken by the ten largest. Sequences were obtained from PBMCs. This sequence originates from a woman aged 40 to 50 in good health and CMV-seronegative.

The CDR3 protein is CASSGASAPTDTQYF. CDR3 DNA: TGTGCCAGCAGCGGTGCTAGCGCCCCCACAGATACGCAGTATTTT. V and J are TRBV9 and TRBJ2-3, with a possible D match to TRBD2 (6 bases). The CDR3 totals 15 residues. Trimming shortened V by 3 bases and J by 2 bases, and 13 bases separated the two germline ends. The V gene's germline CDR1 is SGDLS and CDR2 YYNGEE. The full variable domain, completed using reference TRBV9 and TRBJ2-3, is DSGVTQTPKHLITATGQRVTLRCSPRSGDLSVYWYQQSLDQGLQFLIQYYNGEERAKGNILERFSAQQFPDLHSELNLSSLELGDSALYFCASSGASAPTDTQYFGPGTRLTVL.